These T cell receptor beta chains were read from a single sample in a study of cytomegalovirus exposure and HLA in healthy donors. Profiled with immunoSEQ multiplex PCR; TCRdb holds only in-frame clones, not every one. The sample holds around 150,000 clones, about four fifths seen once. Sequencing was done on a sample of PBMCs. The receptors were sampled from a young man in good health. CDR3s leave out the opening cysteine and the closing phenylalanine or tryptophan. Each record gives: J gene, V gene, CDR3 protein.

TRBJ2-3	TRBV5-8	ASSLASVSTDTQY
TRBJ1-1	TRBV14	ASSQQQGTEAF
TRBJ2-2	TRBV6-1	ASSGDRVSGELF
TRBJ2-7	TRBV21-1	ASRLVDRDSYEQY
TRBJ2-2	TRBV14	ASSPWTGKTGELF
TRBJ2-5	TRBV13	ASSSGSGGETQY
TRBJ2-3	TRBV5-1	ASSPRATDNTQY
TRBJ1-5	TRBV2	ATREEGNQPQH
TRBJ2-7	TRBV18	ASSPTSGSRGEQY
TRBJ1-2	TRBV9	ASSVGQTYGYT
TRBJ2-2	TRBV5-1	ASSPDGEAGELF
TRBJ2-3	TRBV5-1	ASSELDSRGGAQY
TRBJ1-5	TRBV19	ASSISRGGDNQPQH
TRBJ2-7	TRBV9	ASSVATGGAYEQY
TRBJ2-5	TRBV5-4	ASSLGRVGGTETQY
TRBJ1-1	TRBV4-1	ASSPTPLAINTEAF
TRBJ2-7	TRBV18	ASSLGPLYGEQY
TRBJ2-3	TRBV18	ASSPLAFGQGPDTQY
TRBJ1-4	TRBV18	ASSTRGLEKLF
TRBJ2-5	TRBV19	ASSTMGLWETQY
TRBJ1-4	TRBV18	ASSGPVATNEKLF
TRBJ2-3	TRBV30	AWSLREGDTQY
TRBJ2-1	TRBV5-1	ASSLGAGGPTGEQF
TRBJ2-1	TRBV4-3	ASSQFGGPKRGNEQF
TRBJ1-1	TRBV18	ASSPNGPGANTEAF
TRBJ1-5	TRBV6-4	ASSDSPDNQPQH
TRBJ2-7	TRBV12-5	ASGFLGVEQY
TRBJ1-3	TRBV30	AWSVRGLLTGNTIY
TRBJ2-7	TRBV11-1	ASSGSPRLEQY
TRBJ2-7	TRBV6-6	ASSPDRTYEQY
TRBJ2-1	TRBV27	ASRTAYNEQF
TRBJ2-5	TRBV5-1	ASSHGRTGQETQY
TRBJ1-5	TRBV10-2	ASRGTASNQPQH
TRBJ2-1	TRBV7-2	ASSSGRGGASGDRNEQF
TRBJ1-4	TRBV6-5	ASSYSNRGQGEKLF
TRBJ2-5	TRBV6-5	ASSTLAGGETQY
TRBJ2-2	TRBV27	ASSLHPEAGELF
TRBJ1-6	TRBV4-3	ASSRTEVVGSPLH
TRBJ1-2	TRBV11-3	ASSLGSDQGGYT
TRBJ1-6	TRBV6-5	ASSLTPYNSPLH
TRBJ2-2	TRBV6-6	ASSSVAGGTVGELF
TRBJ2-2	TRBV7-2	ASSLVRIDGGELF
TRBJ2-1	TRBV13	ASSLRGGYEQF
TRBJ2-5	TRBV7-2	ASSLAAQETQY
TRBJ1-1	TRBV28	ASSRQRGIEAF
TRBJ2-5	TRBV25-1	ASSDPTGGRETQY
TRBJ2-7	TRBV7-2	ASSRLAGGPGEQY
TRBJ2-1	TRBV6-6	ASRTSEKRSYNEQF
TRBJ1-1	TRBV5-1	ASSLDRTEAF